These 32 T cell receptor beta chains were sequenced from one sample in a study of T cells expressing NK-cell markers. TCRdb re-called the 5' RACE reads; one entry per CDR3 protein, DNA not given. This sample lists roughly 300,000 distinct CDR3 sequences; its ten largest clones have about 4.2%. What was sequenced was blood T cells: a sorted CD56 or NKG2C T cell subset, CD4+ or CD8+ T cells, or bulk PBMC T cells (not recorded which). These receptors were taken from a woman aged 18-70 years in good health.

The chain joins TRBV20-1 to TRBJ1-1. Germline V lookup: CDR1 DFQATT, CDR2 SNEGSKA (reference sequence). The CDR3 contains 11 residues. The CDR3 loop is CSAPMNTEAFF.

The gene calls are TRBV4-3 and TRBJ2-5; TCRdb outputs TRBD1, but without DNA this stays unchecked. CDR1 LGHNA and CDR2 YSLEER come from the germline V gene. The CDR3 loop spans 15 amino acids. This CDR3 reads CASSQERRGQETQYF.

The chain recombines TRBV3-1 with TRBJ1-1; TCRdb designates TRBD1, a call that cannot be tested without DNA. Germline V gene data show CDR1 as LGHDT and CDR2 as YNNKEL (reference sequence). This CDR3 is built from 14 residues. The CDR3 protein is CASSQEGGTGRAFF.

The chain is built from TRBV4-3 and TRBJ2-3; TCRdb's D call of TRBD1 is untestable without DNA. The CDR3 totals 16 residues. Germline V gives CDR1 LGHNA, CDR2 YSLEER. The CDR3 spells CASSQDVGGGTDTQYF.

The chain joins TRBV6-1 to TRBJ2-3; the TCRdb D gene call, TRBD2, has no DNA to confirm it. The CDR3 covers 16 residues. Germline CDR1 is MNHNS and CDR2 is SASEGT. This chain's CDR3 is CASSVLAGASTDTQYF.

The chain combines TRBV7-3 with TRBJ1-6. CDR3 size: 15 residues. The germline gives CDR1 SGHTA, CDR2 FQGTGA. CDR3 protein: CASSLNSGVYSPLHF.

CDR3 loop: CASGTPGNTGELFF. The rearrangement joins TRBV24-1 to TRBJ2-2; TCRdb's D gene call, TRBD1, goes unchecked for lack of DNA. Germline V gene sequence: CDR1 KGHDR, CDR2 SFDVKD. This CDR3 is 14 amino acids long.

The chain links TRBV28 to TRBJ2-3; the D call of TRBD2 rests on TCRdb alone, since no DNA is present to check it. CDR1 is MDHEN and CDR2 is SYDVKM in the germline V gene. This CDR3 region has 15 residues. The chain's CDR3 is CASTVGEGGTDTQYF. The variable domain in full, with the rest retrieved from reference TRBV28 and TRBJ2-3, is DVKVTQSSRYLVKRTGEKVFLECVQDMDHENMFWYRQDPGLGLRLIYFSYDVKMKEKGDIPEGYSVSREKKERFSLILESASTNQTSMYLCASTVGEGGTDTQYFGPGTRLTVL.

This rearrangement joins TRBV4-3 to TRBJ2-1; the D call of TRBD2 rests on TCRdb alone, since no DNA is present to check it. Germline V CDR1 and CDR2: LGHNA, YSLEER. CDR3 length equals 18 residues. The CDR3 here is CASSQDLLASGNYNEQFF.

The chain uses TRBV12-3 or TRBV12-4 and TRBJ2-3; TCRdb picks TRBD2, but there is no DNA to check that call. The CDR3 is 15 amino acids. CDR3: CASSNRLRSTDTQYF.

This chain uses TRBV5-1 with TRBJ1-5. This CDR3 comprises 15 residues. Germline CDR1 SGHRS, CDR2 YFSETQ. This chain's CDR3 is CASSLGAEINQPQHF.

The CDR3 sequence: CASTMGRTNEKLFF. The chain uses TRBV19 and TRBJ1-4. The CDR3 totals 14 residues. The V gene's germline CDR1 is LNHDA and CDR2 SQIVND (reference sequence). Full variable domain (missing parts from reference TRBV19 and TRBJ1-4): DGGITQSPKYLFRKEGQNVTLSCEQNLNHDAMYWYRQDPGQGLRLIYYSQIVNDFQKGDIAEGYSVSREKKESFPLTVTSAQKNPTAFYLCASTMGRTNEKLFFGSGTQLSVL.

The chain couples TRBV5-8 to TRBJ1-1; lacking DNA, the TRBD1 call made by TCRdb goes unchecked. CDR1 is SGHTS and CDR2 is YDEGEE in the germline V gene. The CDR3 extends over 14 amino acids. The CDR3 reads CASSPLWVNTEAFF.

The gene calls are TRBV12-3 or TRBV12-4 and TRBJ2-5; the D call from TCRdb, TRBD2, cannot be confirmed without DNA. There are 16 residues in the CDR3. CDR3 residues: CASSLLGLAGGETQYF.

This rearrangement joins TRBV18 to TRBJ2-7; no DNA is available, so the TRBD1 call from TCRdb remains unchecked. Germline CDR1 and CDR2: KGHSH and LQKENI. The CDR3 has 15 amino acids. The CDR3 protein is CASSRGQGGPYEQYF.

V usage is TRBV5-1 and J usage is TRBJ2-3; absent DNA, TCRdb's TRBD1 call cannot be checked. CDR3 size: 14 residues. CDR1 SGHRS and CDR2 YFSETQ come from the germline V gene. Here the CDR3 reads CASATGYHTDTQYF.

The CDR3 sequence is CASSLATGVITEAFF. J is TRBJ1-1 and V is TRBV5-4; the TCRdb D gene call, TRBD1, has no DNA to confirm it. Germline values: CDR1 SGHNT, CDR2 YYREEE (reference sequence). The CDR3 runs 15 residues.

V usage is TRBV12-3 or TRBV12-4 and J usage is TRBJ2-5; checking the TCRdb D call of TRBD1 is not possible without DNA. CDR3 length: 13 residues. The CDR3 here is CASSAWGAETQYF.

The chain combines TRBV13 with TRBJ1-2; the TRBD1 assignment by TCRdb is unverifiable without DNA. CDR3 length: 15 residues. The germline CDR1 and CDR2 sequences are PRHDT and FYEKMQ (reference sequence). The CDR3 reads CASSVQGSASYGYTF.

The V gene is TRBV6-1, the J gene TRBJ1-3. CDR3 size: 17 residues. Germline loops: CDR1 MNHNS, CDR2 SASEGT. CDR3 sequence: CASSERDREAGGNTIYF.

The rearrangement joins TRBV20-1 to TRBJ2-2. CDR1 DFQATT and CDR2 SNEGSKA come from the germline V gene (reference sequence). There are 15 residues in the CDR3. CDR3 amino acids: CSAREATPNTGELFF.

V usage is TRBV29-1 and J usage is TRBJ2-2; TCRdb reports TRBD2, a call that lacks DNA to check it against. Germline-derived CDR1 and CDR2 are SQVTM and ANQGSEA. The CDR3 totals 14 residues. This CDR3 is CSVMTSGSVGELFF.

The rearrangement links TRBV7-2 to TRBJ2-1. Germline loops: CDR1 SGHTA, CDR2 FQGNSA. This CDR3 has 16 residues. The CDR3 spells CASSLSRGGTYNEQFF. Full variable domain (rest looked up from reference TRBV7-2 and TRBJ2-1): GAGVSQSPSNKVTEKGKDVELRCDPISGHTALYWYRQSLGQGLEFLIYFQGNSAPDKSGLPSDRFSAERTGGSVSTLTIQRTQQEDSAVYLCASSLSRGGTYNEQFFGPGTRLTVL.

The chain combines TRBV5-1 with TRBJ2-3; the TCRdb call, TRBD2, lacks DNA for checking. The CDR3 totals 17 residues. Germline V gene lookup returns CDR1 SGHRS and CDR2 YFSETQ. Here the CDR3 reads CASSLGFGTSGSTPQYF.

This chain links TRBV20-1 with TRBJ1-1. The CDR3 has 15 amino acids. Germline CDR1 is DFQATT and CDR2 is SNEGSKA (reference sequence). The CDR3 loop reads CSAREATGLGTEAFF.

The chain has TRBV5-5 and TRBJ2-5; no DNA is available, so the TRBD1 call from TCRdb remains unchecked. CDR1 SGHKS and CDR2 YYEKEE come from the germline V gene (reference sequence). There are 14 residues in the CDR3. This chain's CDR3 is CASSLGTGQETQYF.

The rearrangement joins TRBV24-1 to TRBJ2-1. The V gene's germline CDR1 is KGHDR and CDR2 SFDVKD. The CDR3 spans 13 residues. The CDR3 protein is CATGDGGPNEQFF.

The V and J genes are TRBV20-1 and TRBJ2-1; TCRdb designates TRBD2, a call that cannot be tested without DNA. This CDR3 is 14 amino acids long. The V gene's germline CDR1 is DFQATT and CDR2 SNEGSKA (reference sequence). CDR3 residues: CSAEGGRAWDEQFF.

The chain combines TRBV7-2 with TRBJ2-1. This CDR3 region has 15 residues. Germline assignment: CDR1 SGHTA and CDR2 FQGNSA. The CDR3 region is CASSASGRVGNEQFF.

This sequence joins TRBV12-3 or TRBV12-4 and TRBJ1-3. There are 14 residues in the CDR3. The CDR3 sequence is CASRISISGNTIYF.

The V and J genes are TRBV20-1 and TRBJ1-6. This CDR3 is 14 amino acids long. CDR1 DFQATT and CDR2 SNEGSKA come from the germline V gene (reference sequence). CDR3: CSARGRRGHSPLHF.

This chain joins TRBV27 and TRBJ2-1; TCRdb's D gene call, TRBD2, goes unchecked for lack of DNA. The CDR3 is 15 amino acids. From germline, CDR1 is MNHEY and CDR2 SMNVEV (reference sequence). The CDR3 here is CASSTLGGGHNEQFF.